The 29 T cell receptor beta chains listed next were all sequenced from one sample in a study of cytomegalovirus exposure and HLA in healthy donors. Primers for the PCR totalled 60 Vbeta and 13 Jbeta. Profiling relied on immunoSEQ multiplex PCR, and the TCRdb table lists in-frame clones only, not all of them. The sample consists of approximately 110,000 clones, 81% of them appearing once. Sequencing was done on a sample of PBMCs. Receptors originate from a woman aged 25 to 39 in good health and CMV-seronegative.

This clone was counted between two and nine times. The rearrangement links TRBV28 to TRBJ2-7; the D is unclear. CDR3 length: 14 residues. Germline V gene sequence: CDR1 MDHEN, CDR2 SYDVKM. V was pared by 3 bases and J by 3 bases, with 12 bases between. DNA of the CDR3: TGTGCCAGCAGTTTTATCGGGTCCGGCTACGAGCAGTACTTC. Translating gives CASSFIGSGYEQYF.

The chain recombines TRBV5-1 with TRBJ2-1; 14 nucleotides line up with TRBD2. V trimming: 3 bases; J trimming: 7 bases; junction bases outside the gene matches: 6. The germline V gene encodes CDR1 SGHRS and CDR2 YFSETQ. The CDR3 is made up of 16 amino acids. CDR3 nucleotide sequence: TGCGCCAGCAGCTGGGACGGGACTAGCGGGAGTAATGAGCAGTTCTTC. This translates into CASSWDGTSGSNEQFF.

The gene calls are TRBV4-1 and TRBJ2-1; 8 nucleotides match TRBD2. Germline CDR1 reads MGHRA; CDR2 reads YSYEKL. The ends lost 1 base at V and 9 bases at J; junction bases unmatched: 11. The CDR3 is 16 amino acids. CDR3 region: CASSQGLGLAISEQFF. DNA for the CDR3: TGCGCCAGCAGCCAAGGGTTAGGACTAGCCATTAGTGAGCAGTTCTTC.

V gene TRBV5-4 combines with J gene TRBJ1-2, with 7 bases identical to TRBD1. CDR1 and CDR2 from the germline V gene are SGHNT and YYREEE (reference sequence). This CDR3 contains 14 residues. V shed 7 bases, J shed 5 bases, and the junction held 11 bases outside the gene matches. The CDR3 DNA reads TGTGCCAGCGGGACCGGGACAGAAGTTTATGGCTACACCTTC. Its translation is CASGTGTEVYGYTF.

This chain connects TRBV7-7 to TRBJ2-2, with a weak D call TRBD2 (5 bases). Per germline, CDR1 SSHAT and CDR2 FNYEAQ (reference sequence). V was pared by 8 bases and J by 1 base, with 11 bases between. The CDR3 has 14 residues. CDR3 loop: CASASRVNTGELFF. CDR3 nucleotides: TGTGCCAGCGCCTCGAGGGTGAACACCGGGGAGCTGTTTTTT.

This clone came up once. The rearrangement uses TRBV6-1 and TRBJ1-5; the D gene is possibly TRBD1 (5 bases). Trimming pared 3 bases from V and 9 bases from J, leaving 18 bases between. CDR1 and CDR2 from the germline V gene are MNHNS and SASEGT. The length of the CDR3 is 15 residues. The CDR3 here is CASSEVPEGVLPQHF. As DNA, the CDR3 is TGTGCCAGCAGTGAGGTACCCGAAGGGGTCCTGCCCCAGCATTTT.

The V gene is TRBV27, the J gene TRBJ2-1; D remains ambiguous. This CDR3 comprises 11 residues. V lost 5 bases to trimming and J lost 6 bases, with 5 bases between them. The germline V gene encodes CDR1 MNHEY and CDR2 SMNVEV (reference sequence). The CDR3 loop reads CASSGGNEQFF. In DNA, the CDR3 is TGTGCCAGCAGTGGCGGCAATGAGCAGTTCTTC.

The rearrangement uses TRBV19 and TRBJ1-4, with TRBD1 identical over 7 bases. Germline V gene data show CDR1 as LNHDA and CDR2 as SQIVND (reference sequence). V dropped 8 bases and J dropped 4; count of bases not matched to a gene: 7. This CDR3 comprises 14 residues. The CDR3 DNA follows: TGTGCCAGTCGATGGGGACAGCGTAATGAAAAACTGTTTTTT. It is translated as CASRWGQRNEKLFF.

This clone was counted between two and nine times. The chain carries TRBV6-5 and TRBJ1-5; possibly TRBD1 for D (6 bases). The CDR3 is made up of 15 amino acids. Germline CDR1 and CDR2: MNHEY and SVGAGI. Trimming took 5 bases from V and 4 from J, leaving 15 bases between them. The CDR3 loop is CASSPRDTPNQPQHF. CDR3 in DNA: TGTGCCAGCAGTCCCCGGGACACCCCGAATCAGCCCCAGCATTTT.

This chain connects TRBV7-2 to TRBJ2-5; D gene ambiguous. Between the trimmed V and J ends, which lost 1 base and 5 bases, there was a span of 11 bases. In germline, CDR1 is SGHTA, CDR2 FQGNSA. CDR3 length: 14 residues. In nucleotides, the CDR3 is TGTGCCAGCAGCTTAGTATTGAGTCGGGAGACCCAGTACTTC. The encoded protein is CASSLVLSRETQYF.

The genes are TRBV11-2 and TRBJ1-1, with D possibly matching TRBD1 (6 bases). The CDR3 contains 13 residues. Germline loops: CDR1 SGHAT, CDR2 FQNNGV. Trimming pared 7 bases from V and 2 bases from J, leaving 11 bases between. The CDR3 coding sequence is TGTGCCAGCACCGCGGACAGAAACACTGAAGCTTTCTTT. Protein sequence: CASTADRNTEAFF.

The chain couples TRBV7-9 to TRBJ1-2; tentatively, D is TRBD1 (6 bases). With 6 bases removed from V and 1 base from J, the gap between germline ends came to 24 bases. The CDR3 length is 18 residues. Germline CDR1 and CDR2: SEHNR and FQNEAQ (reference sequence). CDR3: CASRNFTGGDLHNYGYTF. The CDR3 coding sequence is TGTGCCAGCAGAAATTTCACGGGGGGCGATCTACATAACTATGGCTACACCTTC. The full variable domain, its missing parts supplied by reference TRBV7-9 and TRBJ1-2, is DTGVSQNPRHKITKRGQNVTFRCDPISEHNRLYWYRQTLGQGPEFLTYFQNEAQLEKSRLLSDRFSAERPKGSFSTLEIQRTEQGDSAMYLCASRNFTGGDLHNYGYTFGSGTRLTVV.

The CDR3 nucleotides read TGTGCCAGCAGCCCCTTACTTAGGGGCGAGAACTATGGCTACACCTTC. Residues: CASSPLLRGENYGYTF. The chain joins TRBV4-2 to TRBJ1-2; maybe TRBD1 (5 bases). Trimming left V 4 bases short and J 2 bases short, with 17 bases between. The V gene's germline CDR1 is LGHNA and CDR2 YNFKEQ. The CDR3 length is 16 residues.

The CDR3, as DNA: TGTGCCAGCAGCCTCGGACAGGGGGCGCTTGGCTACACCTTC. It translates to CASSLGQGALGYTF. The V gene is TRBV5-6, the J gene TRBJ1-2; 11 bases match TRBD1. Trimming removed 4 bases from V and 7 bases from J; junction bases left unmatched: 6. The CDR3 sequence is 14 residues long. The germline CDR1 and CDR2 sequences are SGHDT and YYEEEE.

The chain couples TRBV7-2 to TRBJ2-2; 8 positions match TRBD2. There are 15 residues in the CDR3. The germline V gene encodes CDR1 SGHTA and CDR2 FQGNSA. V dropped 5 bases and J dropped 4; count of bases not matched to a gene: 6. CDR3 loop: CASSRSGSFTGELFF. The CDR3 DNA sequence: TGTGCCAGCAGCAGAAGCGGGAGTTTCACCGGGGAGCTGTTTTTT.

This clone is a singleton in its sample. V gene TRBV4-2 combines with J gene TRBJ1-1, with a possible D match to TRBD1 (5 bases). The germline gives CDR1 LGHNA, CDR2 YNFKEQ. This CDR3 comprises 15 residues. V dropped 1 base and J dropped 5 bases, with 14 bases sitting between them. CDR3 bases: TGTGCCAGCAGCCAAGCGAGGCAGGGTGGGACTGAAGCTTTCTTT. Translating it yields CASSQARQGGTEAFF.

The chain has TRBV5-1 and TRBJ2-3; 9 bases agree with TRBD1. V gave up 4 bases and J gave up 4 bases; unmatched junction bases: 1. The germline gives CDR1 SGHRS, CDR2 YFSETQ. The CDR3 runs to 13 residues. The CDR3 spells CASSRTGADTQYF. DNA for the CDR3: TGCGCCAGCAGCAGGACAGGGGCAGATACGCAGTATTTT.

CDR3 bases: TGTGCAGCGGTCAGGGCTAGCGGCCACAATGAGCAGTTCTTC. This encodes CAAVRASGHNEQFF. The chain joins TRBV6-1 to TRBJ2-1, with 7 bases fitting TRBD2. In germline, CDR1 is MNHNS, CDR2 SASEGT. The CDR3 consists of 14 residues.

This chain uses TRBV15 with TRBJ2-3; D remains unclear. Germline V gene data show CDR1 as LNHNV and CDR2 as YYDKDF (reference sequence). The CDR3 is 11 amino acids. Trimming shortened V by 3 bases and J by 5 bases, and 3 bases separated the two germline ends. CDR3 in amino acids: CATSSRDTQYF. CDR3 DNA: TGTGCCACCAGCAGTAGAGATACGCAGTATTTT.

The chain recombines TRBV6-1 with TRBJ2-7; D may be TRBD1 (5 bases). V lost 0 bases and J lost 4, with 10 bases in between. Germline-derived CDR1 and CDR2 are MNHNS and SASEGT. The CDR3 runs 14 residues. This CDR3 is CASSEAGRTYEQYF. The CDR3 DNA sequence: TGTGCCAGCAGTGAAGCGGGCAGGACATACGAGCAGTACTTC.

The chain recombines TRBV5-1 with TRBJ2-5; unclear D gene. The CDR3 runs to 14 residues. CDR1 is SGHRS and CDR2 is YFSETQ in the germline V gene. V was pared by 0 bases and J by 2 bases, with 8 bases between. CDR3 sequence: CASSLGLAQETQYF. The DNA for the CDR3 is TGCGCCAGCAGCTTGGGGTTAGCTCAAGAGACCCAGTACTTC.

This clone has more than one count but fewer than ten. The V and J genes are TRBV12-5 and TRBJ1-4; TRBD1 matches 7 bases. Germline-derived CDR1 and CDR2 are LGHNT and FRNRAP. The V gene end was trimmed by 9 bases and the J gene end by 6 bases; junction bases not matched to a gene: 4. This CDR3 is built from 12 residues. CDR3 protein: CASGTEYEKLFF. In nucleotides, the CDR3 is TGTGCTAGCGGGACAGAGTATGAAAAACTGTTTTTT.

This clone came up once. This chain connects TRBV10-3 to TRBJ2-5, with D perhaps matching TRBD1 (7 bases). CDR3 length: 14 amino acids. V was pared by 7 bases and J by 12 bases, with 24 bases between. Germline V gene sequence: CDR1 ENHRY, CDR2 SYGVKD. In DNA form, the CDR3 reads TGTGCCATCAAGGCCCGACAGCCAGGGGGGATCGAGTACTTC. Its translation is CAIKARQPGGIEYF.

The CDR3 is CSASTNGGYTF. The CDR3 coding sequence is TGCAGTGCTTCTACCAATGGTGGCTACACCTTC. This chain uses TRBV20-1 with TRBJ1-2; D gene ambiguous. This CDR3 contains 11 residues. Between the trimmed V and J ends, which lost 5 bases and 7 bases, there was a span of 11 bases. The V gene's germline CDR1 is DFQATT and CDR2 SNEGSKA (reference sequence).

A note on this clone: The junction differs from germline at one of its ends, possibly a read error. The rearrangement links TRBV5-4 to TRBJ1-4, with D hard to call. Per the germline V gene, CDR1 is SGHNT and CDR2 is YYREEE (reference sequence). The CDR3 loop spans 15 amino acids. The CDR3 DNA is TGTGCCAGCAGCGACGGAAAATCAACTAATGGAAAACTGTTTTTT. Protein: CASSDGKSTNGKLFF.

The chain is built from TRBV5-1 and TRBJ2-2; 9 positions match TRBD2. V shed 1 base and J 2 bases; nucleotides not matched to a gene: 6. Germline-derived CDR1 and CDR2 are SGHRS and YFSETQ. This CDR3 region has 17 residues. The CDR3 protein is CASSLRLAGPNTGELFF. CDR3 in DNA: TGCGCCAGCAGCTTGCGGCTAGCGGGACCTAACACCGGGGAGCTGTTTTTT.

J is TRBJ1-4 and V is TRBV7-8; 7 bases align to TRBD1. The CDR3 extends over 16 amino acids. V trimming: 1 base; J trimming: 1 base; junction bases outside the gene matches: 3. Looked up from germline, CDR1 is SGHVS and CDR2 is FQNEAQ. The CDR3, as DNA: TGTGCCAGCAGCTTAGACAGGGGCTTAACTAATGAAAAACTGTTTTTT. It encodes CASSLDRGLTNEKLFF.

V gene TRBV19 combines with J gene TRBJ2-7, with D tentatively TRBD2 (5 bases). CDR3 size: 10 residues. V lost 8 bases and J lost 7, with 9 bases in between. Per germline, CDR1 LNHDA and CDR2 SQIVND (reference sequence). The CDR3 loop is CASGWREQYF. As DNA, the CDR3 is TGTGCCAGTGGATGGAGGGAGCAGTACTTC.

The chain couples TRBV15 to TRBJ1-1, with D tentatively TRBD1 (6 bases). V shed 1 base and J shed 8 bases, with 17 bases lying between them. Germline V gives CDR1 LNHNV, CDR2 YYDKDF (reference sequence). The CDR3 consists of 15 residues. Written as DNA, the CDR3 is TGTGCCACCAGCAGAGGCCGGGACATTCCCGGGGAAGCTTTCTTT. This translates into CATSRGRDIPGEAFF.